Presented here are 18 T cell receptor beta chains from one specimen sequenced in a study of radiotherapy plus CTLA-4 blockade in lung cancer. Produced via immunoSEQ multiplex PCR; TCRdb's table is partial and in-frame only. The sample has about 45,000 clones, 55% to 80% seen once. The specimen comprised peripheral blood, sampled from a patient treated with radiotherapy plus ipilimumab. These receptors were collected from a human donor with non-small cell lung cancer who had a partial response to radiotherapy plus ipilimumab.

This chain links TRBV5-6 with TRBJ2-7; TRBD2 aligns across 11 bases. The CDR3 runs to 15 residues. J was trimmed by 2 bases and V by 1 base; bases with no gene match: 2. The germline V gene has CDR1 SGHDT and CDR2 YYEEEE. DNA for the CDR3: TGTGCCAGCAGCTTGTTACTAGCGGGGGCCTACGAGCAGTACTTC. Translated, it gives CASSLLLAGAYEQYF.

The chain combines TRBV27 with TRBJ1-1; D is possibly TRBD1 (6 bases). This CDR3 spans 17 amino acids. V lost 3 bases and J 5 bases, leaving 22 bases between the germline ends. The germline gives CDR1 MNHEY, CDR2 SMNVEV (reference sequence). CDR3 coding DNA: TGTGCCAGCAGTTTTAGCGTCCCTAGGGGGAAGGGAACTGAAGCTTTCTTT. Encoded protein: CASSFSVPRGKGTEAFF.

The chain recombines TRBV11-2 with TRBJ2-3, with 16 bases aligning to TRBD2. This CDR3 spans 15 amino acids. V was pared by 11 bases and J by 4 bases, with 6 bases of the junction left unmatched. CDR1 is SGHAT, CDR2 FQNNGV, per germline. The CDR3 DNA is TGTGCCCAGGGGACTAGCGGGGGGGTAGCAGATACGCAGTATTTT. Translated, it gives CAQGTSGGVADTQYF.

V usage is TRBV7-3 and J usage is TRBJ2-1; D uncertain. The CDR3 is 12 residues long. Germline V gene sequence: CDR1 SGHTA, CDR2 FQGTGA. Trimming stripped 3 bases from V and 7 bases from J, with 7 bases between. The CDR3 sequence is CASSFERNEQFF. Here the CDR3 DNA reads TGTGCCAGCAGCTTTGAGAGGAATGAGCAGTTCTTC.

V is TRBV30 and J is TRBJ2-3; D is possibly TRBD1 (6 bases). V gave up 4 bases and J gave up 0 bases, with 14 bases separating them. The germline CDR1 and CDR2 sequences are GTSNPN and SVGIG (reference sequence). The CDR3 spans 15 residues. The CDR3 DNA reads TGTGCCTGGACTCGGCAGGGGACGAGCACAGATACGCAGTATTTT. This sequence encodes CAWTRQGTSTDTQYF.

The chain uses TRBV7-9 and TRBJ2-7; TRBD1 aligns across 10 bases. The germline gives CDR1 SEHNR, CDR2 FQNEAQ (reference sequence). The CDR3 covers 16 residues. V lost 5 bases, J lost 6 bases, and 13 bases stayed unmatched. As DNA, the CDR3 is TGTGCCAGCAGCCCCCCGATGGGGGACAGGGGCCTCGAGCAGTACTTC. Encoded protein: CASSPPMGDRGLEQYF.

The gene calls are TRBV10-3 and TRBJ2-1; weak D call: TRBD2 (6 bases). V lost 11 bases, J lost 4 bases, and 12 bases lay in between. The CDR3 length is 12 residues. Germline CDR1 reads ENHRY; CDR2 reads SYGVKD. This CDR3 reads CASSAGYNEQFF. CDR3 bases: TGTGCCTCGTCCGCGGGGTACAATGAGCAGTTCTTC.

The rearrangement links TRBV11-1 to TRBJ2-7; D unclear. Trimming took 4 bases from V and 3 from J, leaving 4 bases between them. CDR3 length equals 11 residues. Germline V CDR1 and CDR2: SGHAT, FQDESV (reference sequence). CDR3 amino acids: CASSSIYEQYF. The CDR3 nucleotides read TGTGCCAGCAGCTCCATCTACGAGCAGTACTTC.

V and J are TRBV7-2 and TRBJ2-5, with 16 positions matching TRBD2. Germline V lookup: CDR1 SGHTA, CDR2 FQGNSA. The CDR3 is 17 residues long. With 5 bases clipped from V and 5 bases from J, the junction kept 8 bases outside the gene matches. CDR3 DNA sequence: TGTGCCAGCAGCCCGGGGACTAGCGGGGGGGTAGGCGAGACCCAGTACTTC. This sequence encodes CASSPGTSGGVGETQYF.

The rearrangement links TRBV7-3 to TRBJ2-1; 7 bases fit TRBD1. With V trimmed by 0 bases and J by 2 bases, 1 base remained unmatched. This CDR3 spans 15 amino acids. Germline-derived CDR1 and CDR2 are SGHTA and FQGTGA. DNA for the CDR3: TGTGCCAGCAGCTTAACAGGGGGCCCCTACAATGAGCAGTTCTTC. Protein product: CASSLTGGPYNEQFF.

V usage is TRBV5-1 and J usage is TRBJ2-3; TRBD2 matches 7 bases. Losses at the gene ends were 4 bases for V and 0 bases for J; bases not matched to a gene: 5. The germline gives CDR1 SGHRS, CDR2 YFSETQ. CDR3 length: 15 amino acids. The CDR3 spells CASSTSGASTDTQYF. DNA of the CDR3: TGCGCCAGCAGCACCAGCGGGGCTAGCACAGATACGCAGTATTTT. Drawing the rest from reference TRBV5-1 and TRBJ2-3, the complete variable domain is KAGVTQTPRYLIKTRGQQVTLSCSPISGHRSVSWYQQTPGQGLQFLFEYFSETQRNKGNFPGRFSGRQFSNSRSEMNVSTLELGDSALYLCASSTSGASTDTQYFGPGTRLTVL.

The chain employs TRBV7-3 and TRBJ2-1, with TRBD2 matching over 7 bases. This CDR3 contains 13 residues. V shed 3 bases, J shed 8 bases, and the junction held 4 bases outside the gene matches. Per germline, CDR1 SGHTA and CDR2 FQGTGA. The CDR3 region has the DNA TGTGCCAGCAGCTTCGGGGGGAGGCATGAGCAGTTCTTC. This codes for CASSFGGRHEQFF.

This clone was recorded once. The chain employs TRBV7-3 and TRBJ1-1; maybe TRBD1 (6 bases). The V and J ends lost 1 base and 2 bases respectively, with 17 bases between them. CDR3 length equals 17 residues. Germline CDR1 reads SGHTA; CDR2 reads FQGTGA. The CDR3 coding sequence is TGTGCCAGCAGCTTAAATCCCGACAGGATAGGTAACACTGAAGCTTTCTTT. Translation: CASSLNPDRIGNTEAFF.

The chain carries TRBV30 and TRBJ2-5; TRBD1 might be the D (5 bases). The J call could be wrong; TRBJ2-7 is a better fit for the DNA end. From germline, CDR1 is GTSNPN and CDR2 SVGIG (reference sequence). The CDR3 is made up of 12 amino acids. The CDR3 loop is CAWSQGSYEQYF. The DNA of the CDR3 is TGTGCCTGGAGTCAGGGTTCCTACGAGCAGTACTTC.

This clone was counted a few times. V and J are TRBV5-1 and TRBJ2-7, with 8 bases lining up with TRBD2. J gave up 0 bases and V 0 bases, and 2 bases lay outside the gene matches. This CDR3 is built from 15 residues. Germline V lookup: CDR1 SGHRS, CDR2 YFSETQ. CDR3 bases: TGCGCCAGCAGCTTGGGGACTAGCTACTCCTACGAGCAGTACTTC. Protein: CASSLGTSYSYEQYF.

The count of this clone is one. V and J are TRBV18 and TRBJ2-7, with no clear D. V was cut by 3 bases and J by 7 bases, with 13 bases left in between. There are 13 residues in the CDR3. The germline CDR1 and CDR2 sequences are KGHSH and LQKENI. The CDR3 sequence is CASSPSPLREQYF. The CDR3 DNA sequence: TGTGCCAGCTCACCTTCTCCATTGAGGGAGCAGTACTTC.

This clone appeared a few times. The CDR3 coding sequence is TGTGCCAGCTCACCCTCGGGTTCTACAGATACGCAGTATTTT. Protein product: CASSPSGSTDTQYF. This chain links TRBV18 with TRBJ2-3; D is uncertain. V was shortened by 3 bases and J by 3 bases, with 10 bases between the two germline ends. CDR1 KGHSH and CDR2 LQKENI come from the germline V gene. The CDR3 sequence is 14 residues long.

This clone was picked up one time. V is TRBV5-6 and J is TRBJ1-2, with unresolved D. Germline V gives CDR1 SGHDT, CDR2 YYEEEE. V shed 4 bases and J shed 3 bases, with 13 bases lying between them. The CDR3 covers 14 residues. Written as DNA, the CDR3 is TGTGCCAGCAGCGTGCCCGACGGAGACTATGGCTACACCTTC. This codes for CASSVPDGDYGYTF.